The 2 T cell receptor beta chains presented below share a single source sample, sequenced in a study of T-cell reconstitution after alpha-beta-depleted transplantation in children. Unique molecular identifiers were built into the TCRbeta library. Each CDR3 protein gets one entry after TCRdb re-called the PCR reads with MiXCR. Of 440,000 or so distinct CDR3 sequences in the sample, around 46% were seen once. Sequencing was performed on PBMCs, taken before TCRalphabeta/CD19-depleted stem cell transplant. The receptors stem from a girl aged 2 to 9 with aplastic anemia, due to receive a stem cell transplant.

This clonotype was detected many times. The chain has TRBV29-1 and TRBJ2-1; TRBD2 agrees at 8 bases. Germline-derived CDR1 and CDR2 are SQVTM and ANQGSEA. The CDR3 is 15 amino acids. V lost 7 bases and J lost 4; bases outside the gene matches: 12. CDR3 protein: CSGGVAGGPYNEQFF. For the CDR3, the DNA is TGCAGCGGCGGGGTCGCGGGAGGACCTTACAATGAGCAGTTCTTC.

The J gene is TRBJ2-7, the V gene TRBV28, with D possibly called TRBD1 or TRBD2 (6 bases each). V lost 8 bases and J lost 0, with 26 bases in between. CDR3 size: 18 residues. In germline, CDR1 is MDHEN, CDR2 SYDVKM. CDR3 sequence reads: CASRARDNRPPRSYEQYF. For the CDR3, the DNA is TGTGCCAGCCGCGCGCGGGACAACCGGCCCCCCCGCTCCTACGAGCAGTACTTC.